This passage covers 5 T cell receptor beta chains from one sample sequenced in a study of T cell changes during pregnancy in multiple sclerosis. Sequencing used immunoSEQ multiplex PCR; TCRdb keeps in-frame clones, though not all of them. The sample consists of more than 95,000 clones, approximately 93% of them appearing once. Here the sequenced sample was peripheral blood, taken after pregnancy. These receptor sequences come from a female donor with multiple sclerosis, enrolled in a pregnancy study.

The V and J genes are TRBV15 and TRBJ2-7; no clear D. Germline CDR1 reads LNHNV; CDR2 reads YYDKDF (reference sequence). Between the trimmed V and J ends, which lost 4 bases and 4 bases, there was a span of 14 bases. The CDR3 covers 14 residues. The CDR3 coding sequence is TGTGCCACCAGCATCCTCCCGTCCGTGTACGAGCAGTACTTC. Translation: CATSILPSVYEQYF.

V gene TRBV28 combines with J gene TRBJ1-4, with D tentatively TRBD1 (6 bases). This CDR3 region has 13 residues. CDR1 is MDHEN and CDR2 is SYDVKM in the germline V gene. V was trimmed by 2 bases and J by 6 bases, leaving 7 bases between them. The CDR3 coding sequence is TGTGCCAGCAGTTTAGCAGGGGATGAAAAACTGTTTTTT. Translating it yields CASSLAGDEKLFF.

The chain combines TRBV4-1 with TRBJ2-7, with 7 bases that match TRBD1. Germline-derived CDR1 and CDR2 are MGHRA and YSYEKL. The CDR3 runs to 17 residues. The V and J ends lost 0 bases and 4 bases, in that order; junction bases with no gene match: 12. The CDR3 sequence: CASSQDLMTGTGYEQYF. Here the CDR3 DNA reads TGCGCCAGCAGCCAAGATCTGATGACAGGGACGGGATACGAGCAGTACTTC.

The V and J genes are TRBV13 and TRBJ2-7; 7 bases fit TRBD2. The junction had 8 bases not matched to a gene; V was cut back by 6 bases and J by 6 bases. Germline CDR1 and CDR2: PRHDT and FYEKMQ (reference sequence). The CDR3 covers 13 residues. The DNA of the CDR3 is TGTGCCAGCAGACAGAGCGGGACCCGCGAGCAGTACTTC. The encoded protein is CASRQSGTREQYF.

This chain uses TRBV19 with TRBJ2-5; D might be TRBD1 (6 bases). Germline V gene data show CDR1 as LNHDA and CDR2 as SQIVND (reference sequence). The ends were cut back, 4 bases at V and 4 bases at J, with 16 bases in the middle. The CDR3 loop spans 15 amino acids. The CDR3 loop reads CASSKIPGTIETQYF. CDR3 DNA: TGTGCCAGTAGTAAGATCCCCGGGACAATAGAGACCCAGTACTTC.